The next 14 T cell receptor beta chains were all read from a single sample in a study of shared clonotypes between healthy human individuals. The naive CD8 subset, CD45RO-negative cells positively selected for CCR7, excluded terminally differentiated effector memory CD45RA+ cells. Libraries were prepared by immunoSEQ multiplex PCR; TCRdb keeps only in-frame clonotypes and omits some of them. The sample carries millions of clones, approximately 95% recorded once. Sequencing was performed on naive CD8+ T cells sorted from blood. The receptors originated from a man aged 18 to 29 in good health.

The V gene is TRBV5-6, the J gene TRBJ2-7; a weak D match, TRBD1 (7 bases). Trimming took off 3 bases at V and 4 bases at J, with 20 bases between the two ends. The CDR3 contains 16 residues. Germline V gene sequence: CDR1 SGHDT, CDR2 YYEEEE. The CDR3 here is CASSSWQGGLFYEQYF. As DNA, the CDR3 is TGTGCCAGCAGCTCCTGGCAGGGGGGTCTTTTTTACGAGCAGTACTTC.

The genes are TRBV7-8 and TRBJ2-5; 8 nucleotides agree with TRBD1. The CDR3 contains 16 residues. V trimming: 5 bases; J trimming: 0 bases; junction bases outside the gene matches: 8. CDR1 is SGHVS and CDR2 is FQNEAQ in the germline V gene. CDR3 sequence reads: CASSLMTGDYQETQYF. As DNA, the CDR3 is TGTGCCAGCAGCCTCATGACAGGGGACTACCAAGAGACCCAGTACTTC.

This clone appeared once. Within the sample, other DNA sequences also encode this same CDR3. This rearrangement joins TRBV7-9 to TRBJ2-2; D is perhaps TRBD1 (5 bases). Trimming pared 5 bases from V and 5 bases from J, leaving 6 bases between. The germline V gene encodes CDR1 SEHNR and CDR2 FQNEAQ (reference sequence). This CDR3 has 12 amino acids. The CDR3, as DNA: TGTGCCAGCAGCCCAGGGACCGGGGAGCTGTTTTTT. Translating gives CASSPGTGELFF.

Here the CDR3 reads CASSQDIETQYF. CDR3 sequence (DNA): TGCGCCAGCAGCCAAGACATCGAGACCCAGTACTTC. The genes are TRBV4-1 and TRBJ2-5; D is unclear. Trimming took off 0 bases at V and 5 bases at J, with 4 bases between the two ends. The CDR3 extends over 12 amino acids. The germline V gene encodes CDR1 MGHRA and CDR2 YSYEKL.

This sequence joins TRBV28 and TRBJ2-2; D is unclear. V lost 10 bases and J 0 bases, leaving 18 bases between the germline ends. Germline-derived CDR1 and CDR2 are MDHEN and SYDVKM. CDR3 length equals 16 residues. CDR3 region: CATLARTAANTGELFF. CDR3 coding DNA: TGTGCCACCTTGGCAAGGACCGCCGCGAACACCGGGGAGCTGTTTTTT. The full variable domain, completed using reference TRBV28 and TRBJ2-2, is DVKVTQSSRYLVKRTGEKVFLECVQDMDHENMFWYRQDPGLGLRLIYFSYDVKMKEKGDIPEGYSVSREKKERFSLILESASTNQTSMYLCATLARTAANTGELFFGEGSRLTVL.

The CDR3 is CASSPGTANSPLHF. The DNA for the CDR3 is TGTGCCAGCAGCCCCGGGACAGCTAATTCACCCCTCCACTTT. The rearrangement uses TRBV7-9 and TRBJ1-6; 7 bases are a match to TRBD1. The CDR3 sequence is 14 residues long. Germline V gene data show CDR1 as SEHNR and CDR2 as FQNEAQ (reference sequence). Unmatched junction bases numbered 4, after V lost 5 bases and J lost 6 bases.

J is TRBJ1-2 and V is TRBV7-9; D remains unclear. The V gene's germline CDR1 is SEHNR and CDR2 FQNEAQ (reference sequence). V lost 1 base and J lost 6, with 15 bases in between. The CDR3 runs to 15 residues. This CDR3 reads CASSLDGSHGDGYTF. The CDR3 DNA reads TGTGCCAGCAGCTTAGACGGCAGCCACGGGGATGGCTACACCTTC.

Points on this clone: The identical CDR3 is also encoded by other nucleotide sequences in the sample. The gene calls are TRBV4-1 and TRBJ1-1; D is ambiguous. The CDR3 length is 11 residues. CDR1 and CDR2 from the germline V gene are MGHRA and YSYEKL. Trimming stripped 3 bases from V and 5 bases from J, with 4 bases between. CDR3 residues: CASSQGTEAFF. The CDR3 DNA follows: TGCGCCAGCAGCCAGGGGACTGAAGCTTTCTTT.

V is TRBV27 and J is TRBJ2-3, with 9 nucleotides matching TRBD2. The CDR3 sequence is 16 residues long. Looked up from germline, CDR1 is MNHEY and CDR2 is SMNVEV (reference sequence). Losses at the gene ends were 3 bases for V and 4 bases for J; bases not matched to a gene: 8. The CDR3 region is CASSFSPLAGPDTQYF. Written as DNA, the CDR3 is TGTGCCAGCAGTTTTTCCCCTCTAGCGGGACCAGATACGCAGTATTTT.

Worth noting for this clone: The identical CDR3 is also encoded by other nucleotide sequences in the sample. The chain joins TRBV2 to TRBJ2-7, with D unclear. The germline V gene encodes CDR1 SNHLY and CDR2 FYNNEI. This CDR3 spans 13 amino acids. V lost 1 base and J lost 4, with 8 bases in between. The CDR3, as DNA: TGTGCCAGCAGTGAAGTTGGAAGTTACGAGCAGTACTTC. Translated, it gives CASSEVGSYEQYF.

Turning to this clone: Different DNA sequences within this sample yield the same CDR3. The chain carries TRBV4-3 and TRBJ2-5; D is ambiguous. The ends were cut back, 1 base at V and 4 bases at J, with 7 bases in the middle. The CDR3 is 13 amino acids. Germline assignment: CDR1 LGHNA and CDR2 YSLEER. CDR3 bases: TGCGCCAGCAGCCAAGTGCCCGGAGAGACCCAGTACTTC. This translates into CASSQVPGETQYF.

In the case of this clone: The same CDR3 can be traced to other DNA sequences in this sample. The rearrangement uses TRBV9 and TRBJ2-6; D remains unclear. Germline V gene sequence: CDR1 SGDLS, CDR2 YYNGEE. This CDR3 region has 14 residues. V lost 0 bases and J 2 bases, leaving 3 bases between the germline ends. In DNA, the CDR3 is TGTGCCAGCAGCGTAGGTGCTGGGGCCAACGTCCTGACTTTC. This gives the protein CASSVGAGANVLTF. The whole variable domain, filled in from reference TRBV9 and TRBJ2-6, reads DSGVTQTPKHLITATGQRVTLRCSPRSGDLSVYWYQQSLDQGLQFLIQYYNGEERAKGNILERFSAQQFPDLHSELNLSSLELGDSALYFCASSVGAGANVLTFGAGSRLTVL.

This chain joins TRBV4-1 and TRBJ2-5; weak D call: TRBD1 (6 bases). Looked up from germline, CDR1 is MGHRA and CDR2 is YSYEKL. This CDR3 contains 14 residues. Between the trimmed V and J ends, which lost 5 bases and 4 bases, there was a span of 14 bases. The CDR3 DNA follows: TGCGCCAGCAGCATCAGGGGTATCGGAGAGACCCAGTACTTC. Translation: CASSIRGIGETQYF.

The chain carries TRBV9 and TRBJ1-5; the D is unclear. This CDR3 contains 15 residues. CDR1 is SGDLS, CDR2 YYNGEE, per germline. Trimming removed 0 bases at V and 3 bases at J, with 10 bases between. CDR3 nucleotides: TGTGCCAGCAGCGTAGGAGGAGCGTTCAATCAGCCCCAGCATTTT. Translated, it gives CASSVGGAFNQPQHF.